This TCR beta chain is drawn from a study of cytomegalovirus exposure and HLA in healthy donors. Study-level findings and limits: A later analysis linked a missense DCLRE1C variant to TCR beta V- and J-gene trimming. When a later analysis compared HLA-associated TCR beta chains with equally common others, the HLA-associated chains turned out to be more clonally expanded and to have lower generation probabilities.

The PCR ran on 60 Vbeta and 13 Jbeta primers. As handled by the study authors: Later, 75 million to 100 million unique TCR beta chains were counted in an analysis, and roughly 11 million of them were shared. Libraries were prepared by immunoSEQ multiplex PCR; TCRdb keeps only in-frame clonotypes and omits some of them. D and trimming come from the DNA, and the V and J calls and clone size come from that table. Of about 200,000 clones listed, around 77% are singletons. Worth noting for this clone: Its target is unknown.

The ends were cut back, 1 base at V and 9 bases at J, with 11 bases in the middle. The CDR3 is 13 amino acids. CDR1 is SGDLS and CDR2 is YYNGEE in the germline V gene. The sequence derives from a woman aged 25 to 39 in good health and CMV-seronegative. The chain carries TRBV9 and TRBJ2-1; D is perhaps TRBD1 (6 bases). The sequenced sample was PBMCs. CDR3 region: CASSVRQAGEQFF. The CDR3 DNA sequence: TGTGCCAGCAGCGTACGACAGGCAGGTGAGCAGTTCTTC.